The rows below give T cell receptor beta chains drawn from one sample of a study of CD8 T cells in Susac syndrome. One entry per CDR3 protein, called by TCRdb with MiXCR from the immunoSEQ multiplex PCR reads. The sample has about 440,000 distinct CDR3 sequences, 85% seen once. The sample consisted of CD8+ T cells from PBMCs. The source of these receptors is a human donor with multiple sclerosis. CDR3s include the opening cysteine and the closing phenylalanine or tryptophan. A D gene is named only where the DNA matches it firmly. Only part of the rows carry a size: once, few, many, or a class if the clone is expanded.

clone_size: few; d_call: NA; j_call: TRBJ1-1; v_call: TRBV6-1; cdr3_aa: CASTQGGAHTEAFF; cdr3_nt: TGTGCCAGCACCCAGGGAGGGGCACACACTGAAGCTTTCTTT
clone_size: NA; d_call: TRBD2; j_call: TRBJ2-4; v_call: TRBV7-8; cdr3_aa: CASSSIREGAKNIQYF; cdr3_nt: TGTGCCAGCAGCTCCATCCGGGAGGGGGCCAAAAACATTCAGTACTTC
clone_size: NA; d_call: NA; j_call: TRBJ2-1; v_call: TRBV29-1; cdr3_aa: CSVDPSGDEQFF; cdr3_nt: TGCAGCGTTGATCCCTCAGGGGATGAGCAGTTCTTC
clone_size: NA; d_call: TRBD2; j_call: TRBJ2-1; v_call: TRBV5-1; cdr3_aa: CASTLTSGNEQFF; cdr3_nt: TGCGCCAGCACCCTGACTAGCGGAAATGAGCAGTTCTTC
clone_size: NA; d_call: TRBD1; j_call: TRBJ2-1; v_call: TRBV7-6; cdr3_aa: CASSPYRGQMNEQFF; cdr3_nt: TGTGCCAGCAGCCCGTACAGGGGGCAGATGAATGAGCAGTTCTTC
clone_size: NA; d_call: NA; j_call: TRBJ2-7; v_call: TRBV4-1; cdr3_aa: CASSHDREEGYEQYF; cdr3_nt: TGCGCCAGCAGCCACGACAGGGAGGAAGGCTACGAGCAGTACTTC
clone_size: once; d_call: TRBD1; j_call: TRBJ1-4; v_call: TRBV7-9; cdr3_aa: CASRPQGAFNEKLFF; cdr3_nt: TGTGCCAGCAGACCCCAGGGGGCGTTTAATGAAAAACTGTTTTTT
clone_size: NA; d_call: NA; j_call: TRBJ2-2; v_call: TRBV4-1; cdr3_aa: CASSQATAGQTNTGELFF; cdr3_nt: TGCGCCAGCAGCCAAGCTACGGCGGGACAAACGAACACCGGGGAGCTGTTTTTT
clone_size: NA; d_call: NA; j_call: TRBJ1-3; v_call: TRBV4-1; cdr3_aa: CASSQGEAGNTIYF; cdr3_nt: TGCGCCAGCAGCCAAGGCGAGGCAGGAAACACCATATATTTT
clone_size: NA; d_call: NA; j_call: TRBJ2-3; v_call: TRBV10-2; cdr3_aa: CASTDSTDTQYF; cdr3_nt: TGCGCCAGCACGGACTCCACAGATACGCAGTATTTT
clone_size: NA; d_call: NA; j_call: TRBJ2-2; v_call: TRBV20-1; cdr3_aa: CSARAGERDTGELFF; cdr3_nt: TGCAGTGCTAGAGCGGGAGAGAGGGACACCGGGGAGCTGTTTTTT
clone_size: NA; d_call: TRBD1; j_call: TRBJ2-3; v_call: TRBV27; cdr3_aa: CAARDRGTDTQYF; cdr3_nt: TGTGCCGCCCGGGACAGGGGCACAGATACGCAGTATTTT
clone_size: NA; d_call: NA; j_call: TRBJ2-7; v_call: TRBV5-4; cdr3_aa: CASSLEWGDYEQYF; cdr3_nt: TGTGCCAGCAGCTTGGAGTGGGGGGATTACGAGCAGTACTTC
clone_size: NA; d_call: TRBD1; j_call: TRBJ1-2; v_call: TRBV12-3/TRBV12-4; cdr3_aa: CASSYQGGDYYGYTF; cdr3_nt: TGTGCCAGCAGTTACCAGGGGGGGGATTACTATGGCTACACCTTC
clone_size: NA; d_call: TRBD2; j_call: TRBJ2-3; v_call: TRBV11-1; cdr3_aa: CASSFWFRLLSGRVWDTQYF; cdr3_nt: TGTGCCAGCAGCTTCTGGTTCAGGTTGTTAAGCGGGAGAGTATGGGATACGCAGTATTTT
clone_size: NA; d_call: TRBD1; j_call: TRBJ1-6; v_call: TRBV2; cdr3_aa: CASAESTGGSPLHF; cdr3_nt: TGTGCCAGCGCCGAATCGACAGGGGGTTCACCCCTCCACTTT
clone_size: once; d_call: NA; j_call: TRBJ1-4; v_call: TRBV19; cdr3_aa: CASSMTAEELFF; cdr3_nt: TGTGCCAGTAGTATGACTGCTGAGGAACTGTTTTTT
clone_size: few; d_call: NA; j_call: TRBJ2-7; v_call: TRBV28; cdr3_aa: CASSFQEYEQYF; cdr3_nt: TGTGCCAGCAGTTTCCAGGAGTACGAGCAGTACTTC
clone_size: few; d_call: NA; j_call: TRBJ2-5; v_call: TRBV10-3; cdr3_aa: CAISESNPTQETQYF; cdr3_nt: TGTGCCATCAGTGAGTCGAACCCCACCCAGGAGACCCAGTACTTC
clone_size: once; d_call: TRBD2; j_call: TRBJ2-3; v_call: TRBV12-3/TRBV12-4; cdr3_aa: CASIGAGLATDTQYF; cdr3_nt: TGTGCCAGCATTGGGGCGGGACTAGCAACGGATACGCAGTATTTT
clone_size: NA; d_call: NA; j_call: TRBJ2-1; v_call: TRBV19; cdr3_aa: CASRYSGPPNEQFF; cdr3_nt: TGTGCCAGTAGGTACAGCGGGCCTCCCAATGAGCAGTTCTTC
clone_size: NA; d_call: TRBD1; j_call: TRBJ1-5; v_call: TRBV6-2/TRBV6-3; cdr3_aa: CASSSQGALVYSLKRNSNQPQHF; cdr3_nt: TGTGCCAGCAGTTCACAGGGGGCGCTTGTTTATTCGTTAAAAAGAAATAGCAATCAGCCCCAGCATTTT
clone_size: NA; d_call: NA; j_call: TRBJ2-2; v_call: TRBV7-3; cdr3_aa: CASSLIFAGELFF; cdr3_nt: TGTGCCAGCAGCTTAATTTTTGCCGGGGAGCTGTTTTTT
clone_size: NA; d_call: TRBD1; j_call: TRBJ2-7; v_call: TRBV18; cdr3_aa: CASSSPHDRGVSLYEQYF; cdr3_nt: TGTGCCAGCTCATCTCCGCACGACAGGGGCGTTTCCCTCTACGAGCAGTACTTC
clone_size: NA; d_call: NA; j_call: TRBJ1-1; v_call: TRBV7-9; cdr3_aa: CASSLSGGHTEAFF; cdr3_nt: TGTGCCAGCAGCTTGTCCGGGGGCCACACTGAAGCTTTCTTT
clone_size: NA; d_call: NA; j_call: TRBJ2-1; v_call: TRBV5-4; cdr3_aa: CASSLRQDNNEQFF; cdr3_nt: TGTGCCAGCAGCCTAAGGCAGGACAACAATGAGCAGTTCTTC
clone_size: NA; d_call: TRBD2; j_call: TRBJ2-7; v_call: TRBV5-1; cdr3_aa: CASSSSGGRVEQYF; cdr3_nt: TGCGCCAGCAGCTCCTCGGGAGGCCGGGTCGAGCAGTACTTC
clone_size: NA; d_call: TRBD1; j_call: TRBJ2-1; v_call: TRBV12-3/TRBV12-4; cdr3_aa: CASSGTGDNEQFF; cdr3_nt: TGTGCCAGCAGCGGGACAGGGGACAATGAGCAGTTCTTC